This T cell receptor beta chain emerged from a study of cytomegalovirus exposure and HLA in healthy donors (dated by TCRdb to 2015 to 2018). For the study in its entirety: An earlier analysis of several hundred of the donors reported 250 to 350 Gb of sequence data and roughly 110 million unique TCR beta sequences from about 200 million T cells. Roughly 290 gigabases of sequencing data and 70 million to 95 million unique TCR sequences made up an early release that covered 500 to 650 HLA-typed donors. Among the roughly 410 genotyped donors, under 90% belonged to the genetic ancestry cluster associated with self-reported Caucasian donors. The aim of the study was to test whether cataloging public T cell receptors could identify signatures of past pathogen exposure. The T cell repertoires of some 670 subjects were profiled by immunosequencing and related to cytomegalovirus serostatus. In addition to the first cohort of roughly 670 subjects, a separate validation cohort of 120 different subjects was used. High-throughput TCR immunosequencing, statistical association of individual TCRs with disease status, and machine learning were combined to predict cytomegalovirus infection status. To study patterns of TCR occurrence, a later analysis re-analyzed previously published TCR beta repertoires from 550 to 800 donors and added high-resolution HLA genotyping. Rather than using new phenotypic data, the later analysis identified candidate immune exposures from TCR beta sequences and from how often those sequences occurred across donors. In an earlier analysis of 500 to 650 of the donors, high-throughput TCR beta sequencing was used to judge whether each TCR beta V gene segment behaved as functional or pseudogenic. Donor age, sex, ethnicity and CMV serostatus were compiled together with the repertoire data. A later genetic analysis used genome-wide SNP genotypes for about three fifths of the 666 donors, treating that subset as a discovery cohort. All discovery cohort repertoires had been generated on a single sequencing platform. HLA typing included class I and class II loci at four-digit resolution. The number of typed donors differed by locus: about 629-630 for A, B, C, DRB1 and DQB1; some 540 for DQA1; over 600 for DPA1; and about 450 for DPB1. Four to six DR-DQ haplotypes were handled as single units for association and clustering, since linkage in the cohort was strong. On average, over 200,000 unique TCR beta nucleotide sequences were sequenced per donor among 398 genotyped donors of the cohort, with around 19% of those sequences being non-productive.

Libraries were prepared through the immunoSEQ multiplex PCR assay. The multiplex PCR relied on a mix of 60 forward primers for TCR Vbeta segments and 13 reverse primers for TCR Jbeta segments. A multiplex PCR assay on genomic DNA amplified the CDR3 region of rearranged TCR beta genes. On the Illumina HiSeq System, the amplified TCR beta libraries were sequenced as 87-base-pair reads. Per the original workflow: Across the 700 or so repertoires, a later analysis counted tens of millions of unique TCR beta chains, 8.5 million to 12 million of which were shared by at least two donors. Raw reads were error-corrected and collapsed into unique sequences by a nearest-neighbor algorithm in which closely related sequences were merged to remove PCR and sequencing errors. CDR3 sequences were aligned to IMGT reference sequences to assign V, D and J gene segments. Each retained sequence needed at least a six-nucleotide match to both a V gene segment and a J gene segment. Rearrangements were called productive when the CDR3 lacked stop codons and stayed in frame with V and J; all others were non-productive. Following IMGT convention, CDR3 was defined as the stretch from the second conserved V-encoded cysteine up to the conserved J-encoded phenylalanine. Sequences without an unambiguous match to a single V gene segment were excluded from the earlier analysis of about 630 of the donors. An earlier analysis of a few hundred of the donors called V segments functional above 56.7% productive rearrangements and segregating when the between-donor standard deviation exceeded 5%. A statistical classification framework was developed to diagnose cytomegalovirus status using the catalog of TCR beta chain sequences. V and J gene assignment, in a later analysis, came from comparing TCR nucleotide sequences with IMGT/GENE-DB human TR gene sequences. Using the TCRdist pipeline, a later analysis assigned CDR3 sequences along with most-parsimonious VDJ recombination scenarios. In a later analysis, each TCR beta chain was defined by its CDR3 amino acid sequence together with its V-gene family, and reads without a unique V-gene family were excluded. In a later analysis, around 600 highly shared, low-generation-probability nucleotide sequences were removed to address suspected cross-contamination and a sequencing artifact. A later analysis calculated a clonal expansion index for each public chain from normalized within-repertoire ranks of inferred template counts. In a later analysis, generation probabilities were computed with a VDJ recombination model fitted to out-of-frame rearrangements, and the resulting probabilities were checked against IGoR. A later analysis scored TCR-TCR, TCR-HLA and TCR-CMV co-occurrence with hypergeometric tests, applying a repertoire-size bias correction to TCR pairs. To estimate false discovery rates, a later analysis permuted the HLA or CMV assignments 20 times. In a later analysis, co-occurring TCRs were grouped using DBSCAN, with TCRdist sequence similarity added in when clustering inside HLA-allele-positive subsets. For co-occurrence clustering, repertoires with fewer than 30,000 or more than 120,000 public chains were excluded, along with roughly 5 repertoires with anomalous nucleotide sharing. Not all clones reach the TCRdb copy of this immuneACCESS table, which keeps in-frame sequences only. Checked studies attribute under half of the gap to unresolved V genes and leave the rest unexplained. The V and J calls and clone size are taken from that table; D and trimming were inferred from the DNA. In all, the sample holds some 87,000 clones, and around 81% of those were seen once. The leading ten clones occupy less than 6.5% of the sample.

The cohort comprised 550 to 700 healthy bone marrow donors. All cohort members were sampled while nominally healthy, although unrecorded immune exposures were likely present. The donor was CMV seropositive and was included in the group of 250 to 350 seropositive cohort members. Every donor gave a peripheral blood sample, and the peripheral blood mononuclear cells from that sample were used for TCR beta sequencing. Genomic DNA extraction from the blood cell samples was performed with the Qiagen DNeasy Blood Extraction Kit. What the study reported, not specific to this receptor: An association between a missense DCLRE1C variant and V-gene and J-gene trimming of TCR beta chains was found in a later genetic analysis and replicated in an independent cohort. A later genetic analysis reported fewer N-insertions in productive TCRs among donors in an Asian-associated ancestry cluster than the approximately 700-donor mean. Most TCR sequences were observed very rarely across donors, whereas some public TCRs were present in many individuals. Linkage disequilibrium might explain the correlated functional status among segregating V segments, but an unknown experimental factor could not be ruled out. According to a later analysis, parvovirus B19, influenza, CMV and Epstein-Barr virus appeared linked to several top co-occurrence clusters. Because counts were too low, seventeen rarely observed V segments, including chromosome 9 orphons, were excluded from the earlier analysis of roughly 580 of the donors. A further reported finding was that TCR beta sequences accurately predicted the HLA-A and HLA-B alleles for most subjects in the first cohort. Three of the identified cytomegalovirus-associated TCR beta chains were confirmed in vitro to be specific for cytomegalovirus antigens. The authors suggested that the approach could potentially be generalized to other disease states and immunological phenotypes. Only TCR beta chains were sequenced in this cohort, and the absence of alpha or paired-chain data limited detectable features. Compared with equally common non-associated chains, HLA-associated TCR beta chains in a later analysis were more clonally expanded and had lower generation probabilities. The study gave a list of roughly 150 TCR beta chains associated with cytomegalovirus. Strong co-occurrence of HLA alleles, especially DR and DQ, made assigning TCR associations to individual alleles difficult. Cytomegalovirus status was reported to be diagnosed by the classifier with high specificity and sensitivity in both the original and validation cohorts. Broadly in line with IMGT annotations, most TCR beta V segments showed up in productive rearrangements about 87% or about 30% of the time in an earlier analysis of several hundred of the donors. According to a later analysis, TCR association rates differed among HLA loci, with DRB1 alleles showing the most associated TCRs and HLA-C alleles showing the fewest. According to a later analysis, most CMV-associated TCR beta chains appeared to be HLA-restricted, and the HLA associations seemed to be driven largely by CMV exposure. A later analysis associated 16,951 TCR beta sequences with specific HLA alleles at a false discovery rate of 0.05. HLA typing was unavailable for some donors at each locus, so association tests used only the typed subset. Presence/absence analyses assumed roughly uniform sequencing depth across donors, an assumption that may not hold. The sequencing pipeline was judged likely to have produced a cluster of highly shared sequence variants as a technical artifact. The only immune exposure information available for the cohort was CMV serostatus.

In regard to this clone: Its antigen remains unidentified. Base qualities are not provided; no much larger clone lies one nucleotide away.

Sequenced input: PBMCs. This receptor was taken from a man between 18 and 35 years old in good health and CMV-seropositive.

The CDR3 in this case is CASSRLAGSYEQYF. The DNA sequence is as follows: TGTGCCAGCAGTCGACTAGCGGGCTCCTACGAGCAGTACTTC. The V gene is TRBV6-5 and the J gene is TRBJ2-7, with 10 bases in between that match TRBD2. CDR1 and CDR2 were assigned from the germline V gene as MNHEY and SVGAGI. The CDR3 numbers 14 residues from cysteine through phenylalanine. Solely the CDR3 DNA is kept, with 42 bases framed from the first base. Germline trimming: 5 bases from V, 0 bases from J; junction bases outside gene matches: 1.